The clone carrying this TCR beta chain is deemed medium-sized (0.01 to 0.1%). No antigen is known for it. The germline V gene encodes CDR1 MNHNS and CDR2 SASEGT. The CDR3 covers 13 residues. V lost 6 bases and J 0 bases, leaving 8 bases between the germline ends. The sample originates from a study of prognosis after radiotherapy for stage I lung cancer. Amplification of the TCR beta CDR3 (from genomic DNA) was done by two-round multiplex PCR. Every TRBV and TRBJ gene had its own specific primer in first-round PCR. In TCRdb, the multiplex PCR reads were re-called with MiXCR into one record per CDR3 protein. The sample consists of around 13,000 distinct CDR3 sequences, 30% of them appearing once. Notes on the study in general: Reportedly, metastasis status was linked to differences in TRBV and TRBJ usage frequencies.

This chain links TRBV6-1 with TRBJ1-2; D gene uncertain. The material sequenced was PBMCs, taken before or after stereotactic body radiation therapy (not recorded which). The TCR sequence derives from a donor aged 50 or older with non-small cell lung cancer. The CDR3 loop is CASRDTANYGYTF. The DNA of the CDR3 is TGTGCCAGCAGAGACACAGCTAACTATGGCTACACCTTC.